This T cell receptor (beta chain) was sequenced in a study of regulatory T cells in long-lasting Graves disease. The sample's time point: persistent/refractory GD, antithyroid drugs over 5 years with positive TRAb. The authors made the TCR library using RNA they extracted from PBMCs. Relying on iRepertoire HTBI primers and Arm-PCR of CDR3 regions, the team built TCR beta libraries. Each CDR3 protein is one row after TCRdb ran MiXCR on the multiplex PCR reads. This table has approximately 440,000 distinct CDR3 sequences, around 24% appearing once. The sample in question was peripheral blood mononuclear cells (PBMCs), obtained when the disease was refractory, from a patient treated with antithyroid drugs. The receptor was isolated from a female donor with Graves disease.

The CDR3: CASGKRNAINEQFF. As DNA, the CDR3 is TGTGCCTCAGGGAAGCGGAACGCCATCAATGAGCAGTTCTTC. V and J are TRBV19 and TRBJ2-1; D possibly matches TRBD1 or TRBD2 (5 bases each). This CDR3 has 14 amino acids. The V end was cut by 11 bases, the J end by 6 bases, with 20 bases between. Per germline, CDR1 LNHDA and CDR2 SQIVND (reference sequence).